This TCR beta chain was identified in a study of blood T cell repertoires in COVID-19. Background on the study: There were acute and convalescent COVID-19 samples, and they came from the United States, Italy and Spain. T cells, B-cell-depleted T cells, or PBMCs provided the cDNA or gDNA that served as material.

As processed by the authors: Nucleated cell number was recorded as an estimate derived from reference gene primer amplification. TCRdb's table, derived via immunoSEQ multiplex PCR, lists solely in-frame clones and lacks some. The DNA was the basis for D and trimming; V, J and clone size are from that table. The table includes 200,000 to 250,000 clones, roughly 86% detected once. Germline CDR1 SQVTM, CDR2 ANQGSEA. The CDR3 is 15 amino acids. Trimming pared 2 bases from V and 1 base from J, leaving 12 bases between. The sequenced material came from peripheral blood. This chain links TRBV29-1 with TRBJ2-1; the D is unclear. The receptor comes from a woman aged 60-75 years with acute or convalescent COVID-19. CDR3 in DNA: TGCAGCGTTGAACCAAGGAGTTTGTCCTACAATGAGCAGTTCTTC. This gives the protein CSVEPRSLSYNEQFF.